This T cell receptor beta chain was recovered during a study of shared clonotypes between healthy human individuals. In the study overall: Donors consisted of two women and a few men between 18 and 49. Notes on the study in general: Sampling involved blood alone; tissue repertoires likely differ.

Splitting of each subset's genomic DNA was done evenly across several immunoSEQ plates. Clones were sequenced by immunoSEQ multiplex PCR, and TCRdb holds only the in-frame ones, with some missing. The sample contains about half a million clones, 70% to 80% of which appear only once. All participating donors were Caucasian adults from Nashville, Tennessee. This CDR3 has 16 amino acids. After removal of 1 base from V and 3 bases from J, the junction contained 7 bases not matched to a gene. Germline CDR1 and CDR2: SEHNR and FQNEAQ (reference sequence). Details on this clone: Antigen specificity is unknown.

The sequencing input was PBMCs. The sequence came from a woman in her thirties or forties in good health. Some clones in this sample may be carry-over from other donors' samples. The chain has TRBV7-9 and TRBJ2-7, with 9 bases that match TRBD1. For the CDR3, the DNA is TGTGCCAGCAGCTTAGGGACAGGGGCAGAAAGCTACGAGCAGTACTTC. Residues: CASSLGTGAESYEQYF.